This is a list of T cell receptor beta chains from one sample in a study of T-cell reconstitution after alpha-beta-depleted transplantation in children. Each CDR3 protein is one row after TCRdb ran MiXCR on the PCR reads. The sample has about 470,000 distinct CDR3 sequences, over 40% seen once. The specimen comprised PBMCs, sampled before TCRalphabeta/CD19-depleted stem cell transplant. The receptors stem from a girl aged 2-10 years with aplastic anemia, due to receive a stem cell transplant. Both conserved end residues are trimmed from each CDR3. The D gene is left open where the match is weak.

v_gene	d_gene	j_gene	CDR3aa
TRBV4-2	NA	TRBJ1-2	ASSQDNLNYGYT
TRBV5-1	NA	TRBJ1-1	ASSLLGIEAF
TRBV6-1	NA	TRBJ2-3	ASRDLTRFSDTQY
TRBV4-1	NA	TRBJ1-4	ASSQEGGTNEKLF
TRBV7-2	NA	TRBJ2-3	ASSLYRTSPDTQY
TRBV20-1	TRBD2	TRBJ2-1	SAKKREGSYNEQF
TRBV18	NA	TRBJ2-5	ASLGEGEETQY
TRBV12-3/TRBV12-4	NA	TRBJ2-5	ASRDGQGGVTQY
TRBV5-1	NA	TRBJ2-7	ASRGDTYEQY
TRBV5-4	TRBD1	TRBJ2-1	ASSQDRHNEQF
TRBV6-1	NA	TRBJ2-7	ASSESGTYEQY
TRBV12-3/TRBV12-4	NA	TRBJ1-3	ASSPYVGRTSGNTIY
TRBV10-3	TRBD1	TRBJ2-2	AISEKTGLYGELF
TRBV7-2	NA	TRBJ2-3	ASRPAKDTQY
TRBV5-1	NA	TRBJ2-3	ASSFRGQTAGSTDTQY
TRBV9	NA	TRBJ1-3	ASSVGGTIY
TRBV6-1	TRBD1	TRBJ2-1	ASRATGTGGRNEQF
TRBV6-1	NA	TRBJ2-7	ASSRQSQSYEQY
TRBV12-3/TRBV12-4	NA	TRBJ1-1	ASSWGPPNTEAF
TRBV7-2	NA	TRBJ1-4	ASTFGGELNEKLF
TRBV5-1	NA	TRBJ1-1	ASSLHYGTRNTEAF
TRBV29-1	NA	TRBJ2-7	SVLREGAYEQY
TRBV7-8	TRBD2	TRBJ2-7	ASSLLGLAGYEQY
TRBV5-5	TRBD2	TRBJ2-3	ASNRGGPYTDTQY
TRBV27	NA	TRBJ2-1	ASSRPTGHQF
TRBV5-1	NA	TRBJ2-7	ASSLGRASYEQY
TRBV4-1	TRBD1	TRBJ2-7	ASSQEQGQGMNKY
TRBV7-9	NA	TRBJ2-5	ASSRPGQIRETQY
TRBV7-2	TRBD2	TRBJ2-7	ASKRYSLAGEYYEQY
TRBV6-5	NA	TRBJ1-1	ASSYQTPGLGSGNTEAF
TRBV5-1	TRBD1	TRBJ1-1	ASSPDRDAEAF
TRBV5-6	NA	TRBJ1-1	ASSHQQGRGNTEAF
TRBV10-2	TRBD2	TRBJ2-4	ASSQLAVAKNIQY
TRBV18	TRBD1	TRBJ1-2	ASSPTGQGIDGYT
TRBV7-2	NA	TRBJ1-1	ASSLFGNTEAF
TRBV20-1	NA	TRBJ2-3	SAPRQISTDTQY
TRBV28	NA	TRBJ2-3	ASFQRPSTDTQY
TRBV20-1	NA	TRBJ2-5	SARVPVQSPKRETQY
TRBV5-1	NA	TRBJ1-6	ASSLTAGSGSPLH
TRBV5-1	NA	TRBJ2-5	ASSFIASAEETQY
TRBV20-1	NA	TRBJ1-5	SASPDSDQPQH
TRBV20-1	TRBD2	TRBJ2-1	SPLFAGGSYNEQF
TRBV20-1	TRBD2	TRBJ2-3	SALLAGVTDTQY
TRBV7-7	TRBD2	TRBJ2-1	ASSPKASGGPSPYNEQF
TRBV20-1	NA	TRBJ1-4	SASLGVSEKLF
TRBV29-1	TRBD1	TRBJ1-5	SAWTGHSNQPQH
TRBV27	NA	TRBJ1-4	ASSFDPPLGNEKLF
TRBV20-1	TRBD1	TRBJ2-7	SVNTGTGDSYEQY
TRBV5-6	NA	TRBJ2-5	ASTLRRAVETQY
TRBV6-5	NA	TRBJ2-3	ASSYSNIIHSTDTQY
TRBV7-2	NA	TRBJ2-3	ASRRSLSFTDTQY
TRBV28	NA	TRBJ1-2	ASSQASYGYT
TRBV5-1	NA	TRBJ1-6	ASSLDGGRNSPLH